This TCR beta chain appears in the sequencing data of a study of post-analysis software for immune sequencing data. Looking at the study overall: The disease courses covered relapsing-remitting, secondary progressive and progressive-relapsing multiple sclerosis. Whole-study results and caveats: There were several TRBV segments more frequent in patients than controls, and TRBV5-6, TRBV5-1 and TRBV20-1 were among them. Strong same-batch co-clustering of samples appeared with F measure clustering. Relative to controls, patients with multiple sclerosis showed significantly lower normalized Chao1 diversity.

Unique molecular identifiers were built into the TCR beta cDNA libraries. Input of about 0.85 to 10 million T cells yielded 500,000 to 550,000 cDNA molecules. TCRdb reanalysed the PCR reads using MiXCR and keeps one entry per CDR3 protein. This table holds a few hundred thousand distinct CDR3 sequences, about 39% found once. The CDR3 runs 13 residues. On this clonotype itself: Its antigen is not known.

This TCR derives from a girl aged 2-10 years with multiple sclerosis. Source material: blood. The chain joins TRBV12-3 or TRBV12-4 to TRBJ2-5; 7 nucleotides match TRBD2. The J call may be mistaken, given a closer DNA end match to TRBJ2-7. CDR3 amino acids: CASRGRPTYEQYF. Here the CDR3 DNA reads TGTGCCAGCCGCGGGAGACCAACCTACGAGCAGTACTTC.